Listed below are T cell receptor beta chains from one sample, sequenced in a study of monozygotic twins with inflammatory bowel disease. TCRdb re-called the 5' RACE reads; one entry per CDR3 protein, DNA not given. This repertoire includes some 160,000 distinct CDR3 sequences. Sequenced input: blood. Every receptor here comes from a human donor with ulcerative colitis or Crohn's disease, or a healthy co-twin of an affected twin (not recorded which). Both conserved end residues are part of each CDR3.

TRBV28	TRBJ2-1	CASSLRTPGKQFF
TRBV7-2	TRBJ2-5	CASSLEGGRETQYF
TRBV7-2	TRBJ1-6	CASSPRAGGISPLHF
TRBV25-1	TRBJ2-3	CASSAPTSGSTDTQYF
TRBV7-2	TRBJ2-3	CASSQGARQSDTQYF
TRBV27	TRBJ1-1	CASSFGQGVSGAFF
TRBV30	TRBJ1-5	CAWSVWTDGYSNQPQHF
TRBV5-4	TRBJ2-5	CASSLIGKETQYF
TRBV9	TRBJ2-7	CASSVGGGSGVYEQYF
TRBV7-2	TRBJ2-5	CASSWDLAETQYF
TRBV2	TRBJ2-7	CASRPMMTGAYEQYF
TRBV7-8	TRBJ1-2	CASSPLDGRNYGYTF
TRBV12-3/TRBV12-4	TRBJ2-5	CASSSVSGAPQETQYF
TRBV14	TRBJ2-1	CASSQVSSGYNEQFF
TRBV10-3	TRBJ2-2	CAIRQGTGELFF
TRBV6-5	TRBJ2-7	CASSYRGGSGNEQYF
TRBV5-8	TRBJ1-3	CASSVGQVPGNTINF
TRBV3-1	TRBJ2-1	CASNRRGLADNNEQFF
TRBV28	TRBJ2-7	CASSFSNRAHEQYF
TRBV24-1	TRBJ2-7	CATSVGGAYEQYF
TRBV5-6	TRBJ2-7	CASSRGHTYEQYF
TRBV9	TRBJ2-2	CASSVDLGIGELFF
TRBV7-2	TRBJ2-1	CASSASRVFPYNEQFF
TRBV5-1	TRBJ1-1	CASSFEMRTEAFF
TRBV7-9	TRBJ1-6	CASTGTGAANSPLHF
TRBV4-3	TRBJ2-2	CASSQTNTGELFF
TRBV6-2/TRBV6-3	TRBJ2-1	CASRDGSRYEQFF
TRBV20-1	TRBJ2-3	CSVAGRGRSSTDTQYF
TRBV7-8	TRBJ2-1	CASSFRDRVNEQFF
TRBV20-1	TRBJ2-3	CSAALAGGRRSTDTQYF
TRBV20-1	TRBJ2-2	CSARDRGLAPNTGELFF
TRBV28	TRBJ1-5	CASRQGSQPQHF
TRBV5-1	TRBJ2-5	CASSPLAGEDTQYF
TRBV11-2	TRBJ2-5	CASSTRQREEETQYF
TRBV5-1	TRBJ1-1	CASSLMVPNTEAFF
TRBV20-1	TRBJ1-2	CSAEQSGDYYTF
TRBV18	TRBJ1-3	CASSPTGEPTGNTIYF
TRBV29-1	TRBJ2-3	CSTRQGGTDTQYF
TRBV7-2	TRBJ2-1	CASSLQRDNEQFF
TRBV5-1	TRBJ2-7	CASSLILGQGRDEQYF
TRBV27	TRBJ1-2	CASSIRAGYGYTF
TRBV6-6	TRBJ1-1	CASSSGFEAFF
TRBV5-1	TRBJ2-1	CASSLVARSASSYNEQFF
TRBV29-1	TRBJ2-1	CSVEGRGSEQFF
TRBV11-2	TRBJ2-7	CASRLAGTRNEQYF
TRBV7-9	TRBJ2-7	CASSLLASGYHEQYF
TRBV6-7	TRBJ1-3	CASRLRDRGILETGNTIYF
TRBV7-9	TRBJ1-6	CASAEGNSPLHF
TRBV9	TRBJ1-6	CASSPQVGGINSPLHF
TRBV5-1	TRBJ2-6	CASSLHNSGANVLTF
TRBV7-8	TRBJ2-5	CASRLTGGGETQYF
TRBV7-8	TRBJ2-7	CASSLTGRRSYEQYF
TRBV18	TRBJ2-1	CASSPLKLAGYPRSEQFF
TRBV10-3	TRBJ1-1	CASRDLQNTEAFF
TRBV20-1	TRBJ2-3	CSARKREGLTQYF